The source of this T cell receptor beta chain is a study of patients and donors after allogeneic stem cell transplantation. This CDR3 spans 16 amino acids. Germline loops: CDR1 SGHRS, CDR2 YFSETQ. The J segment lost 5 bases and the V segment lost 0 bases, leaving 7 bases of the junction unmatched. TCRdb analysed the RT-PCR reads with MiXCR anew, one entry per CDR3 protein. The sample lists roughly 960,000 distinct CDR3 sequences, 18% seen once, with 5.5% to 6.5% in the top ten. Sequenced: blood, either unsorted or a sorted T cell fraction (not recorded which). V and J are TRBV5-1 and TRBJ2-3; TRBD2 matches 9 bases. This clonotype was sampled from a human donor who was either an allogeneic HSCT recipient or a stem cell or donor lymphocyte infusion donor (not recorded which). It is not recorded whose cells these are; they may come from a transplant donor. The CDR3 DNA reads TGCGCCAGCAGCTTGGCTGCGGGGGGGCCGGTAGATACGCAGTATTTT. Translated, it gives CASSLAAGGPVDTQYF.